The rows below give T cell receptor beta chains drawn from one sample of a study of T cell responses to AZD1222 COVID-19 vaccine. Measured with immunoSEQ multiplex PCR; TCRdb has only the in-frame clones, and not every one. The data hold 150,000 to 200,000 clones, with almost 95% observed a single time. This material consisted of peripheral blood, taken on day 0 of AZD1222 vaccination. The source of these receptors is an adult in good health. The conserved cysteine and the conserved F or W are not part of the CDR3 here. Each record gives: D gene, V gene, J gene, CDR3 protein. The D gene is left open where the match is weak.

-	TRBV6-2/TRBV6-3	TRBJ2-3	ASSYMTGPTDTQY
-	TRBV28	TRBJ1-6	ASSFRRSYNSPLH
-	TRBV7-9	TRBJ2-1	ASIGRRENEQF
TRBD1	TRBV6-1	TRBJ1-3	ASSEGDRGDFAGNTIY
-	TRBV18	TRBJ1-2	ASSPYLNSAGGYT
-	TRBV28	TRBJ1-1	ASSQPPAPPSAF
-	TRBV5-4	TRBJ1-3	ASSSGDGGNTIY
-	TRBV6-2/TRBV6-3	TRBJ1-1	ASSHPRGGTEAF
-	TRBV2	TRBJ1-5	ASSDLSSNQPQH
-	TRBV19	TRBJ1-2	ASSTNRAPHT
-	TRBV29-1	TRBJ1-1	SVRRARDTEAF
-	TRBV14	TRBJ2-7	ASSQDAGLRLREQY
-	TRBV9	TRBJ1-1	ASSSRGLNTEAF
-	TRBV10-2	TRBJ1-1	ASSRAPGTEAF
-	TRBV9	TRBJ2-5	ASSQFLSSQETQY
-	TRBV19	TRBJ1-5	ASSIAWGRWDQPQH
-	TRBV7-2	TRBJ1-5	ASSLVGGRNQPQH
-	TRBV7-6	TRBJ2-2	ASSSLPGGGTNTGELF
-	TRBV12-3/TRBV12-4	TRBJ2-2	ASSLRNTGELF
-	TRBV28	TRBJ1-1	ASSLPMNTEAF
-	TRBV29-1	TRBJ1-2	SVWGAGNYGYT
-	TRBV18	TRBJ1-1	ASSPLLQGNTEAF
TRBD1	TRBV7-2	TRBJ1-2	ASSLEGAAGYT
-	TRBV12-3/TRBV12-4	TRBJ2-7	ASTGVSYEQY
-	TRBV5-4	TRBJ2-1	ASSPVEDEQF
TRBD2	TRBV5-1	TRBJ2-7	ASSLAEAGGAYEQY
TRBD2	TRBV6-4	TRBJ2-3	ASSGIAGNTQY
-	TRBV29-1	TRBJ1-1	SVEGVPEAF
-	TRBV12-3/TRBV12-4	TRBJ1-1	ASSFTGDTEAF
-	TRBV20-1	TRBJ1-4	SASSMSEPDEKLF
-	TRBV10-3	TRBJ2-3	AISGKGGTDTQY
TRBD1	TRBV7-9	TRBJ1-2	ASSRADRVYDGYT
-	TRBV14	TRBJ2-2	ASSLEPVKLLTFTGELF
-	TRBV5-1	TRBJ2-3	ASSLAVGRGGSDTQY
TRBD1	TRBV28	TRBJ1-2	ASSLGSGGVVYGYT
-	TRBV9	TRBJ2-1	ASRISGDSSYNEQF
-	TRBV14	TRBJ1-4	ASSQDHGRGNEKLF